Listed below are T cell receptor beta chains from one sample, sequenced in a study of identical twins. TCRdb recomputed calls from the 5' RACE reads with MiXCR, one row per CDR3 protein. The profile covers 1,800,000 or so distinct CDR3 sequences, with under 35% appearing a single time and around 0.3% taken by the ten largest. The sequenced sample was cord blood. These receptors were taken from a newborn girl in good health. CDR3s include the opening cysteine and the closing phenylalanine or tryptophan. The D gene is left open where the match is weak. Size is omitted from some rows. Given values are once, few, many or a class for expanded clones.

V	size	D	J	CDR3	DNA
TRBV7-2	few	-	TRBJ1-5	CASSLRVGFNQPQHF	TGTGCCAGCAGCTTAAGGGTAGGGTTTAATCAGCCCCAGCATTTT
TRBV27	few	-	TRBJ1-5	CASSSRGHQPQHF	TGTGCCAGCAGTTCGCGGGGTCATCAGCCCCAGCATTTT
TRBV15	-	-	TRBJ2-5	CATSRDGVNQETQYF	TGTGCCACCAGCAGAGACGGGGTAAACCAGGAGACCCAGTACTTC
TRBV4-2	-	TRBD2	TRBJ2-4	CASSQTRFVAGGDIQYF	TGTGCCAGCAGCCAGACCCGTTTTGTAGCGGGGGGGGACATTCAGTACTTC
TRBV27	-	-	TRBJ1-6	CASSLSGGVGNSPLHF	TGTGCCAGCAGTTTATCTGGGGGAGTGGGTAATTCACCCCTCCACTTT
TRBV20-1	few	TRBD1	TRBJ2-3	CSARGDRGGQDTQYF	TGCAGTGCTAGGGGGGACAGGGGAGGACAAGATACGCAGTATTTT
TRBV3-1	few	-	TRBJ2-2	CASSQGGGGELFF	TGTGCCAGCAGCCAAGGTGGGGGCGGGGAGCTGTTTTTT
TRBV10-2	-	-	TRBJ2-7	CASSEYGYSSYEQYF	TGCGCCAGCAGTGAGTACGGATACAGCTCCTACGAGCAGTACTTC
TRBV5-1	-	-	TRBJ1-1	CASSLSDRPPLNTEAFF	TGCGCCAGCAGCTTGTCCGACAGACCCCCCTTGAACACTGAAGCTTTCTTT
TRBV9	-	-	TRBJ1-1	CASSVEGVGLTEAFF	TGTGCCAGCAGCGTCGAAGGAGTGGGTCTCACTGAAGCTTTCTTT
TRBV6-1	-	TRBD1	TRBJ1-6	CASSSRTGNIGGYNSPLHF	TGTGCCAGCAGTAGTCGGACAGGGAATATAGGGGGGTATAATTCACCCCTCCACTTT
TRBV2	many	TRBD2	TRBJ2-5	CASNQLANQETQYF	TGTGCCAGCAACCAACTAGCGAACCAAGAGACCCAGTACTTC
TRBV21-1	few	-	TRBJ2-5	CASSKSKRAGIQETQYF	TGTGCCAGCAGCAAAAGCAAAAGGGCAGGAATCCAAGAGACCCAGTACTTC
TRBV20-1	few	TRBD1	TRBJ2-7	CSARERGQGPYEQYF	TGCAGTGCTAGAGAGAGAGGACAGGGCCCCTACGAGCAGTACTTC
TRBV14	few	-	TRBJ1-5	CASSPYDPGKGLYSNQPQHF	TGTGCCAGCAGCCCATACGATCCAGGGAAGGGACTATATAGCAATCAGCCCCAGCATTTT
TRBV4-2	-	-	TRBJ1-4	CASSQGPGHRNEKLFF	TGTGCCAGCAGCCAAGGTCCGGGACACCGCAATGAAAAACTGTTTTTT
TRBV20-1	-	-	TRBJ1-2	CSARDLAGLRYGYTF	TGCAGTGCTAGAGATCTGGCAGGGCTGCGCTATGGCTACACCTTC
TRBV6-1	-	TRBD2	TRBJ2-4	CASLSLRGSGVLAKNIQYF	TGTGCCAGCCTATCACTCCGTGGTAGCGGGGTCCTAGCCAAAAACATTCAGTACTTC
TRBV12-3/TRBV12-4	-	-	TRBJ1-1	CASSPDLIHTEAFF	TGTGCCAGCAGTCCGGACCTAATTCACACTGAAGCTTTCTTT
TRBV4-2	few	-	TRBJ1-1	CASSQAFRAGTDEAFF	TGTGCCAGCAGCCAAGCTTTCCGGGCTGGAACCGATGAAGCTTTCTTT
TRBV25-1	-	-	TRBJ1-2	CASSKYGGTEIGYYGYTF	TGTGCCAGCAGTAAATATGGGGGGACCGAGATCGGATACTATGGCTACACCTTC
TRBV6-1	-	TRBD1	TRBJ2-5	CASGRDRVQETQYF	TGTGCCAGCGGACGGGACAGGGTTCAAGAGACCCAGTACTTC
TRBV5-6	-	-	TRBJ1-2	CASSLPRGIGYGYTF	TGTGCCAGCAGCTTGCCCCGGGGAATAGGCTATGGCTACACCTTC
TRBV13	few	TRBD2	TRBJ2-6	CASSPSTSVSSGANVLTF	TGTGCCAGCAGCCCATCGACTAGCGTAAGCTCTGGGGCCAACGTCCTGACTTTC
TRBV20-1	-	-	TRBJ2-7	CSARVVSSYNEQYF	TGCAGTGCTAGAGTCGTGAGCTCCTACAATGAGCAGTACTTC
TRBV28	-	TRBD1	TRBJ2-1	CASSPITGDNEQFF	TGTGCCAGCAGCCCAATAACAGGGGACAATGAGCAGTTCTTC
TRBV19	once	TRBD1	TRBJ1-5	CASSIRDSLNQPQHF	TGTGCCAGTAGTATTCGGGACAGCCTCAATCAGCCCCAGCATTTT
TRBV29-1	-	-	TRBJ2-5	CSAQRGASQETQYF	TGCAGCGCCCAGCGAGGCGCCTCCCAAGAGACCCAGTACTTC
TRBV10-3	-	-	TRBJ2-1	CAISVGPTRNEQFF	TGTGCCATCAGTGTAGGCCCCACGAGAAATGAGCAGTTCTTC
TRBV24-1	few	TRBD1	TRBJ2-7	CATSEAGTGPSEQYF	TGTGCCACCAGTGAGGCCGGGACAGGCCCCTCCGAGCAGTACTTC
TRBV2	few	-	TRBJ1-2	CASSGPTDNYGYTF	TGTGCCAGCAGTGGCCCTACAGATAACTATGGCTACACCTTC
TRBV2	-	-	TRBJ2-1	CASSESKQGGLESYNEQFF	TGTGCCAGCAGTGAATCGAAACAGGGAGGACTAGAAAGCTACAATGAGCAGTTCTTC
TRBV20-1	many	-	TRBJ2-5	CSARAGETQYF	TGCAGTGCTAGAGCAGGGGAGACCCAGTACTTC
TRBV20-1	-	-	TRBJ2-2	CGARAGQNTGELFF	TGCGGTGCTAGGGCAGGTCAGAACACCGGGGAGCTGTTTTTT
TRBV3-1	-	-	TRBJ2-7	CASFARPPSISFPSSYEQYF	TGTGCCAGCTTCGCGCGCCCCCCTTCAATCTCGTTTCCGAGCTCCTACGAGCAGTACTTC
TRBV25-1	-	-	TRBJ1-1	CASSARRRTEAFF	TGTGCCAGCAGTGCACGGCGACGAACTGAAGCTTTCTTT
TRBV6-6	many	TRBD1	TRBJ1-2	CASTEATFTGGGGYTF	TGTGCCAGCACCGAGGCTACGTTTACAGGGGGAGGTGGCTACACCTTC
TRBV14	many	TRBD1	TRBJ2-3	CASSTRQGRWADTQYF	TGTGCCAGCAGCACCCGACAGGGCCGGTGGGCAGATACGCAGTATTTT
TRBV4-1	-	-	TRBJ1-2	CASSQDGKGMGYTF	TGCGCCAGCAGCCAAGATGGGAAGGGGATGGGCTACACCTTC
TRBV7-2	few	TRBD2	TRBJ2-7	CASSLRKRGPYEQYF	TGTGCCAGCAGCTTACGGAAGCGGGGGCCCTACGAGCAGTACTTC
TRBV6-1	-	-	TRBJ1-2	CAGKGQDYGYTF	TGTGCCGGCAAGGGCCAGGACTATGGCTACACCTTC
TRBV29-1	many	TRBD2	TRBJ2-3	CSVIAGGPGDTQYF	TGCAGCGTCATAGCGGGAGGGCCGGGGGATACGCAGTATTTT
TRBV13	-	TRBD1	TRBJ1-6	CASSFSTGTGASPLHF	TGTGCCAGCAGCTTCTCTACCGGGACAGGGGCCTCACCCCTCCACTTT
TRBV7-9	few	-	TRBJ2-7	CASSFRGPTYEQYF	TGTGCCAGCAGCTTCAGGGGTCCAACCTACGAGCAGTACTTC
TRBV27	many	-	TRBJ2-1	CASSFVSSYNEQFF	TGTGCCAGCAGTTTCGTTAGCTCCTACAATGAGCAGTTCTTC
TRBV6-5	-	-	TRBJ2-1	CANSRPLGTEFF	TGTGCCAACAGCCGACCGTTAGGAACTGAGTTCTTC
TRBV20-1	-	-	TRBJ2-1	CSALTVSSYNEQFF	TGCAGTGCTTTAACAGTCTCATCCTACAATGAGCAGTTCTTC
TRBV11-2	-	TRBD1	TRBJ2-5	CASSHRTGENNEQYF	TGTGCCAGCAGCCACCGAACAGGGGAGAACAATGAGCAGTACTTC
TRBV24-1	few	-	TRBJ1-6	CATSDNSDALPGEDSPLHF	TGTGCCACCAGTGATAATTCGGACGCGCTACCAGGGGAGGATTCACCCCTCCACTTT